One and the same sample provided the 26 T cell receptor beta chains below, sequenced in a study of cytomegalovirus exposure and HLA in healthy donors. The PCR contained 60 Vbeta and 13 Jbeta primers. TCRdb's table, derived via immunoSEQ multiplex PCR, lists solely in-frame clones and lacks some. Here the sample spans around 250,000 clones, around 81% being singletons. Sequencing was carried out using PBMCs. The source of these receptors is a woman aged 60 to 75 in good health and CMV-seropositive.

The chain uses TRBV15 and TRBJ2-3; D unresolved. This CDR3 has 16 amino acids. Germline V lookup: CDR1 LNHNV, CDR2 YYDKDF (reference sequence). V was pared by 0 bases and J by 1 base, with 11 bases between. Here the CDR3 DNA reads TGTGCCACCAGCAGAGATCGGGTGGGTCGCACAGATACGCAGTATTTT. It encodes CATSRDRVGRTDTQYF.

The chain combines TRBV2 with TRBJ2-3, with 12 bases lining up with TRBD2. Germline CDR1 SNHLY, CDR2 FYNNEI. The CDR3 loop spans 16 amino acids. J was trimmed by 6 bases and V by 5 bases; bases with no gene match: 9. The CDR3 bases are TGTGCCAGCAGTAGGGGACTAGCGGGCGGGGGGGATACGCAGTATTTT. It codes for CASSRGLAGGGDTQYF.

This chain links TRBV5-3 with TRBJ2-5, with 13 bases that match TRBD2. TRBV5-3 is assigned to the ORF class and has an uncertain function. This CDR3 has 16 amino acids. V was pared by 4 bases and J by 1 base, with 4 bases of the junction left unmatched. In DNA form, the CDR3 reads TGTGCCAGAAGCCCGACTAGCGGGAGGTCCCAAGAGACCCAGTACTTC. Encoded protein: CARSPTSGRSQETQYF.

This chain links TRBV10-2 with TRBJ2-1; 8 nucleotides line up with TRBD2. Germline loops: CDR1 WSHSY, CDR2 SAAADI. Trimming took 7 bases from V and 3 from J; bases not matched to a gene: 8. This CDR3 spans 15 amino acids. DNA for the CDR3: TGCGCCAGCACCAACCTAGCGGGTTACTACAATGAGCAGTTCTTC. It codes for CASTNLAGYYNEQFF.

The chain uses TRBV28 and TRBJ1-1; no definite D call. Between the trimmed V and J ends, which lost 6 bases and 0 bases, there was a span of 8 bases. From germline, CDR1 is MDHEN and CDR2 SYDVKM. The CDR3 has 13 residues. The chain's CDR3 is CASSESVNTEAFF. The CDR3 region has the DNA TGTGCCAGCAGCGAGTCGGTGAACACTGAAGCTTTCTTT. The full variable domain, in which reference TRBV28 and TRBJ1-1 provide the parts outside the CDR3, is DVKVTQSSRYLVKRTGEKVFLECVQDMDHENMFWYRQDPGLGLRLIYFSYDVKMKEKGDIPEGYSVSREKKERFSLILESASTNQTSMYLCASSESVNTEAFFGQGTRLTVV.

V usage is TRBV9 and J usage is TRBJ1-3, with D unresolved. Germline V gives CDR1 SGDLS, CDR2 YYNGEE. V lost 0 bases and J 0 bases, leaving 7 bases between the germline ends. This CDR3 contains 15 residues. This CDR3 is CASSVDYASGNTIYF. The CDR3 DNA reads as TGTGCCAGCAGCGTAGACTATGCCTCTGGAAACACCATATATTTT.

This chain joins TRBV30 and TRBJ1-1, with D hard to call. The CDR3 totals 14 residues. Germline V gene sequence: CDR1 GTSNPN, CDR2 SVGIG (reference sequence). V gave up 1 base and J gave up 1 base, with 10 bases separating them. The CDR3 DNA sequence: TGTGCCTGGAGTGGGAACAGCCCGAACACTGAAGCTTTCTTT. Encoded protein: CAWSGNSPNTEAFF.

The chain carries TRBV12-5 and TRBJ1-1, with D possibly being TRBD1 (6 bases). Deletions cut 6 bases from V and 5 bases from J, with 13 bases between. This CDR3 contains 13 residues. The germline V gene encodes CDR1 LGHNT and CDR2 FRNRAP. The CDR3: CASGTGRGTEAFF. The CDR3, as DNA: TGTGCTAGTGGGACGGGCAGGGGTACTGAAGCTTTCTTT.

The chain links TRBV15 to TRBJ2-1, with 7 bases lining up with TRBD2. V shed 8 bases, J shed 1 base, and the junction held 8 bases outside the gene matches. The CDR3 length is 15 residues. CDR1 LNHNV and CDR2 YYDKDF come from the germline V gene (reference sequence). CDR3 bases: TGTGCCACCTTACATAGGACTAGATCCTACAATGAGCAGTTCTTC. Its translation is CATLHRTRSYNEQFF.

This clone was counted between two and nine times. The V and J genes are TRBV28 and TRBJ1-5; the match to TRBD1 covers 7 bases. The trim removed 6 bases at V and 6 bases at J, leaving 11 bases unmatched. CDR3 length: 15 residues. Germline assignment: CDR1 MDHEN and CDR2 SYDVKM. This chain's CDR3 is CASRPPGGLSQPQHF. CDR3 bases: TGTGCCAGCAGACCGCCAGGGGGGTTGAGTCAGCCCCAGCATTTT. Looking up the rest from reference TRBV28 and TRBJ1-5 gives the full variable domain: DVKVTQSSRYLVKRTGEKVFLECVQDMDHENMFWYRQDPGLGLRLIYFSYDVKMKEKGDIPEGYSVSREKKERFSLILESASTNQTSMYLCASRPPGGLSQPQHFGDGTRLSIL.

This chain uses TRBV5-4 with TRBJ2-1, with D perhaps matching TRBD1 (5 bases). This CDR3 spans 14 amino acids. The V end lost 4 bases, the J end lost 6 bases, and 14 bases lay between the germline ends. Germline values: CDR1 SGHNT, CDR2 YYREEE (reference sequence). This chain's CDR3 is CASSSGARGNEQFF. The CDR3 DNA sequence: TGTGCCAGCAGCAGTGGGGCCCGAGGCAATGAGCAGTTCTTC.

The V and J genes are TRBV7-9 and TRBJ1-2, with TRBD1 as a possible D gene (5 bases). V was shortened by 2 bases and J by 2 bases, with 9 bases between the two germline ends. CDR3 length: 14 amino acids. Germline V gene lookup returns CDR1 SEHNR and CDR2 FQNEAQ (reference sequence). The CDR3 nucleotides are TGTGCCAGCAGCTTAAGGGCAGGGAACTATGGCTACACCTTC. It translates to CASSLRAGNYGYTF.

The rearrangement uses TRBV7-9 and TRBJ2-2; 7 positions match TRBD2. Trimming at V came to 0 bases and at J to 2 bases, leaving 9 bases not matched to a gene. This CDR3 has 18 residues. From germline, CDR1 is SEHNR and CDR2 FQNEAQ (reference sequence). In nucleotides, the CDR3 is TGTGCCAGCAGCTTAGCCCTCGGGGGGTACGGCAACACCGGGGAGCTGTTTTTT. Protein: CASSLALGGYGNTGELFF.

This clone has more than one count but fewer than ten. The chain couples TRBV7-9 to TRBJ2-5; 8 bases align to TRBD1. The CDR3 totals 17 residues. V lost 1 base to trimming and J lost 5 bases; unmatched junction nucleotides: 12. Germline lookup yields CDR1 SEHNR and CDR2 FQNEAQ (reference sequence). The CDR3 reads CASSLVGRTGKNETQYF. The CDR3 DNA follows: TGTGCCAGCAGCTTAGTGGGGAGGACAGGGAAGAATGAGACCCAGTACTTC.

J is TRBJ1-6 and V is TRBV9, with D perhaps matching TRBD1 (5 bases). V was pared by 0 bases and J by 8 bases, with 9 bases between. Germline V lookup: CDR1 SGDLS, CDR2 YYNGEE. The CDR3 totals 14 residues. CDR3 region: CASSVADIYSPLHF. CDR3 nucleotides: TGTGCCAGCAGCGTAGCGGACATCTATTCACCCCTCCACTTT.

CDR3 bases: TGTGCCATCAGCAGGGAAGGTCCTGATTCACCCCTCCACTTT. Encoded protein: CAISREGPDSPLHF. The rearrangement links TRBV10-3 to TRBJ1-6; perhaps TRBD1 as D (5 bases). Germline V gene sequence: CDR1 ENHRY, CDR2 SYGVKD. The CDR3 totals 14 residues. The V end lost 6 bases, the J end lost 8 bases, and 14 bases lay between the germline ends.

This chain uses TRBV27 with TRBJ1-1; 10 bases align to TRBD1. Germline loops: CDR1 MNHEY, CDR2 SMNVEV (reference sequence). V was clipped by 5 bases and J by 1 base; unmatched bases: 7. This CDR3 is built from 16 residues. For the CDR3, the DNA is TGTGCCAGCAGTCCTGGACAGGGGGAAGGGAACACTGAAGCTTTCTTT. Protein sequence: CASSPGQGEGNTEAFF.

CDR3 nucleotides: TGTGCCAGCAGCTTAGGCCAGGGGGTTGTCTACGAGCAGTACTTC. It yields the protein CASSLGQGVVYEQYF. This chain links TRBV7-7 with TRBJ2-7; 7 nucleotides agree with TRBD1. Germline CDR1 and CDR2: SSHAT and FNYEAQ (reference sequence). V dropped 1 base and J dropped 3; count of bases not matched to a gene: 6. The CDR3 has 15 amino acids.

The V and J genes are TRBV7-9 and TRBJ2-7; 8 bases line up with TRBD2. Germline trimming cut 5 bases from V and 7 bases from J; bases unmatched to any gene: 4. CDR1 is SEHNR and CDR2 is FQNEAQ in the germline V gene (reference sequence). CDR3 length: 12 residues. Here the CDR3 reads CASSPGRAEQYF. In nucleotides, the CDR3 is TGTGCCAGCAGCCCCGGGAGGGCAGAGCAGTACTTC.

The chain recombines TRBV19 with TRBJ1-5; possible D gene TRBD1, 5 bases. Germline V gene sequence: CDR1 LNHDA, CDR2 SQIVND (reference sequence). There are 16 residues in the CDR3. V shed 5 bases and J shed 2 bases, with 16 bases lying between them. The CDR3 reads CASSPNRFSGNQPQHF. CDR3 nucleotides: TGTGCCAGTAGTCCAAACAGGTTTAGTGGCAATCAGCCCCAGCATTTT. The full variable domain, its missing parts supplied by reference TRBV19 and TRBJ1-5, is DGGITQSPKYLFRKEGQNVTLSCEQNLNHDAMYWYRQDPGQGLRLIYYSQIVNDFQKGDIAEGYSVSREKKESFPLTVTSAQKNPTAFYLCASSPNRFSGNQPQHFGDGTRLSIL.

The chain is built from TRBV9 and TRBJ2-1; 9 bases fit TRBD2. Trimming removed 0 bases from V and 1 base from J; junction bases left unmatched: 11. Germline V gene data show CDR1 as SGDLS and CDR2 as YYNGEE. The CDR3 is 19 residues long. The CDR3 protein is CASSVAEFGAGGSYNEQFF. The CDR3 region has the DNA TGTGCCAGCAGCGTAGCTGAGTTCGGTGCGGGAGGGTCCTACAATGAGCAGTTCTTC.

This rearrangement joins TRBV29-1 to TRBJ1-3, with 7 positions matching TRBD1. Trimming took 5 bases from V and 2 from J; bases not matched to a gene: 6. The CDR3 sequence is 14 residues long. Germline lookup yields CDR1 SQVTM and CDR2 ANQGSEA. CDR3 nucleotides: TGCAGCGTTCGGACAGGAGAGGCTGGAAACACCATATATTTT. It specifies CSVRTGEAGNTIYF.

The rearrangement uses TRBV5-1 and TRBJ1-4; no clear D. The germline CDR1 and CDR2 sequences are SGHRS and YFSETQ. V lost 1 base, J lost 4 bases, and 14 bases lay in between. The CDR3 is 16 residues long. CDR3 loop: CASSLPRGEINEKLFF. The DNA of the CDR3 is TGCGCCAGCAGCTTGCCCCGCGGGGAGATTAATGAAAAACTGTTTTTT.

The V call is TRBV10-2, the J call TRBJ2-1; unclear D gene. The length of the CDR3 is 14 residues. Between the trimmed V and J ends, which lost 4 bases and 3 bases, there was a span of 10 bases. Germline V gene sequence: CDR1 WSHSY, CDR2 SAAADI. The DNA for the CDR3 is TGCGCCAGCAGTGGCGCTACCCTCTACAATGAGCAGTTCTTC. Encoded protein: CASSGATLYNEQFF.

This clone has a single count. This chain uses TRBV30 with TRBJ1-2; tentatively, D is TRBD1 (6 bases). CDR1 GTSNPN and CDR2 SVGIG come from the germline V gene (reference sequence). There are 12 residues in the CDR3. Trimming pared 0 bases from V and 8 bases from J, leaving 10 bases between. The CDR3 nucleotides are TGTGCCTGGAGTGTTACAGGGAGCGGCTACACCTTC. It encodes CAWSVTGSGYTF. Supplemented by reference TRBV30 and TRBJ1-2, the full variable domain reads SQTIHQWPATLVQPVGSPLSLECTVEGTSNPNLYWYRQAAGRGLQLLFYSVGIGQISSEVPQNLSASRPQDRQFILSSKKLLLSDSGFYLCAWSVTGSGYTFGSGTRLTVV.

The gene calls are TRBV18 and TRBJ1-2; D gene uncertain. Between the trimmed V and J ends, which lost 1 base and 0 bases, there was a span of 9 bases. CDR3 length: 15 amino acids. Per the germline V gene, CDR1 is KGHSH and CDR2 is LQKENI. The CDR3 sequence: CASSPRSEANYGYTF. CDR3 DNA: TGTGCCAGCTCACCACGTTCAGAAGCTAACTATGGCTACACCTTC.